A selection of T cell receptor beta chains follows, all from one sample in a study of blood T cell repertoires in COVID-19. The repertoire was sequenced with immunoSEQ multiplex PCR; TCRdb's copy has only in-frame clones and lacks some. The table has under 300,000 clones, under 85% seen once. Sequenced sample: peripheral blood. These receptors were taken from a man younger than 40 who had recovered from COVID-19. Both conserved end residues are part of each CDR3. A D gene is named only where the DNA matches it firmly. Size values are once, few and many counts, or a class for expanded clones, and some rows have none.

size: NA; V: TRBV3-1/TRBV3-2; J: TRBJ1-6; D: NA; DNA: TGTGCCAGCAGCCTCCTGAGGAGCAGGGGACATCATTCACCCCTCCACTTT; CDR3: CASSLLRSRGHHSPLHF
size: few; V: TRBV5-1; J: TRBJ1-2; D: NA; DNA: TGCGCCAGCAGGACAACTGCTAACTATGGCTACACCTTC; CDR3: CASRTTANYGYTF
size: NA; V: TRBV2; J: TRBJ1-6; D: NA; DNA: TGTGCCAGCAGTGATCTGAAGAGCTCCTATAATTCACCCCTCCACTTT; CDR3: CASSDLKSSYNSPLHF
size: once; V: TRBV6-2/TRBV6-3; J: TRBJ2-5; D: NA; DNA: TGTGCCAGCAGTTACCGAACTCTAGGGACCCAGTACTTC; CDR3: CASSYRTLGTQYF
size: few; V: TRBV2; J: TRBJ1-2; D: NA; DNA: TGTGCCAGCAGTGACAGGGTTACCTATGGCTACACCTTC; CDR3: CASSDRVTYGYTF
size: NA; V: TRBV10-3; J: TRBJ1-3; D: NA; DNA: TGTGCCATCAAAGGCAGGCCGTTCTCTGGAAACACCATATATTTT; CDR3: CAIKGRPFSGNTIYF
size: NA; V: TRBV2; J: TRBJ1-5; D: NA; DNA: TGTGCCAGCAGCTACGGAGGGGGGGTCCAGCCCCAGCATTTT; CDR3: CASSYGGGVQPQHF
size: NA; V: TRBV7-2; J: TRBJ2-6; D: NA; DNA: TGTGCCAGCAGCCAGACAGGAGCCAACGTCCTGACTTTC; CDR3: CASSQTGANVLTF
size: NA; V: TRBV4-1; J: TRBJ1-1; D: TRBD1; DNA: TGCGCCAGCAGCCAAGACCCACAGGGGGCAAGGGCTTTCTTT; CDR3: CASSQDPQGARAFF
size: NA; V: TRBV7-9; J: TRBJ1-2; D: NA; DNA: TGTGCCAGCAGCTTAGGGGGCCAGGGGAGCTATGGCTACACCTTC; CDR3: CASSLGGQGSYGYTF
size: once; V: TRBV6-5; J: TRBJ2-2; D: NA; DNA: TGTGCCAGCATCCTCGGGGGTTCTTTGACCGGGGAGCTGTTTTTT; CDR3: CASILGGSLTGELFF
size: NA; V: TRBV4-1; J: TRBJ1-3; D: NA; DNA: TGCGCCAGCAGCCAAGATTCGAGCCGGAGCTCTGGAAACACCATATATTTT; CDR3: CASSQDSSRSSGNTIYF
size: many; V: TRBV7-6; J: TRBJ1-3; D: TRBD1; DNA: TGTGCCAGCAGCGAGGGACAGGGGGCTTTCTCTGGAAACACCATATATTTT; CDR3: CASSEGQGAFSGNTIYF
size: NA; V: TRBV2; J: TRBJ1-3; D: NA; DNA: TGTGCCAGCAGTGACACGGCAGGAGGAAACACCATATATTTT; CDR3: CASSDTAGGNTIYF
size: NA; V: TRBV24-1; J: TRBJ2-3; D: NA; DNA: TGTGCCACCAGTGATCCCACCCGGCGGACGCAGTATTTT; CDR3: CATSDPTRRTQYF
size: NA; V: TRBV19; J: TRBJ2-3; D: TRBD2; DNA: TGTGCCAGTACCGACGGGGGGAGCACAGATACGCAGTATTTT; CDR3: CASTDGGSTDTQYF
size: NA; V: TRBV19; J: TRBJ2-7; D: TRBD1; DNA: TGTGCCAGTAGTAATGGACAGGGGAGCTACGAGCAGTACTTC; CDR3: CASSNGQGSYEQYF
size: once; V: TRBV5-1; J: TRBJ2-3; D: TRBD2; DNA: TGCGCCAGCAGCTTGGCCCTAGCGGATACAGATACGCAGTATTTT; CDR3: CASSLALADTDTQYF
size: NA; V: TRBV3-1/TRBV3-2; J: TRBJ2-2; D: NA; DNA: TGTGCCAGCAGCCAAGATCCACTCACCGGGGAGCTGTTTTTT; CDR3: CASSQDPLTGELFF
size: NA; V: TRBV12-3/TRBV12-4; J: TRBJ2-1; D: NA; DNA: TGTGCCAGCAGTTTGGGGCGTTGGGAGCAGTTCTTC; CDR3: CASSLGRWEQFF
size: once; V: TRBV7-2; J: TRBJ1-2; D: TRBD1; DNA: TGTGCCAGCAGCTTAGAGACAGGGGATAATGGCTACACCTTC; CDR3: CASSLETGDNGYTF